The 13 T cell receptor beta chains in this list originate from one sample, sequenced in a study of CD4 and CD8 cells across lung adenocarcinoma regions. TCRdb re-called the PCR reads with MiXCR, one entry per CDR3 protein. The sample lists approximately 12,000 distinct CDR3 sequences; around half were seen once. The sequenced sample consisted of CD8+ T cells from the center of a lung tumor. These receptors were taken from a female donor with lung adenocarcinoma. The CD4 and CD8 labels of this study may be unreliable.

The chain recombines TRBV11-3 with TRBJ2-2, with no clear D. The CDR3 is made up of 15 amino acids. CDR1 and CDR2 from the germline V gene are SGHNT and YENEEA. V lost 1 base and J lost 0, with 6 bases in between. CDR3 coding DNA: TGTGCCAGCAGCTTAGGGAACGCGAACACCGGGGAGCTGTTTTTT. It encodes CASSLGNANTGELFF.

The genes are TRBV6-5 and TRBJ2-1; 8 bases map to TRBD1. There are 19 residues in the CDR3. Germline CDR1 is MNHEY and CDR2 is SVGAGI. Unmatched junction bases numbered 16, after V lost 2 bases and J lost 4 bases. The CDR3 DNA is TGTGCCAGCAGTTACCACAGGGGGAGTTCAAAGGGGAATTACAATGAGCAGTTCTTC. Translated: CASSYHRGSSKGNYNEQFF.

The chain joins TRBV6-1 to TRBJ1-4, with D hard to call. The CDR3 is 13 residues long. V was pared by 7 bases and J by 8 bases, with 14 bases between. CDR1 MNHNS and CDR2 SASEGT come from the germline V gene. The CDR3 DNA reads TGTGCCAGCAATAAATGGAACGGGGAAAAACTGTTTTTT. It yields the protein CASNKWNGEKLFF.

As for this clonotype: The germline gene is not matched at one end of the junction; a read error may be the cause. J is TRBJ1-4 and V is TRBV6-1; D is perhaps TRBD1 (6 bases). Germline V gene lookup returns CDR1 MNHNS and CDR2 SASEGT. The CDR3 totals 16 residues. The CDR3 DNA reads TGTGCCAGCAGTGAAGCGCTCAGGGGAGAAAATGAAAAACAGCTTTTT. This sequence encodes CASSEALRGENEKQLF.

V usage is TRBV6-5 and J usage is TRBJ2-5; the match to TRBD1 covers 7 bases. The DNA end lines up better with TRBJ2-1; the J call may be wrong. Germline V gene lookup returns CDR1 MNHEY and CDR2 SVGAGI. CDR3 size: 13 residues. The CDR3 spells CASSYEQGLGQFF. The CDR3 bases are TGTGCCAGCAGTTACGAACAGGGGTTGGGGCAGTTCTTC.

This chain joins TRBV27 and TRBJ2-5; 8 bases are shared with TRBD2. Per germline, CDR1 MNHEY and CDR2 SMNVEV (reference sequence). The CDR3 has 14 amino acids. V shed 6 bases and J 4 bases; nucleotides not matched to a gene: 7. The CDR3 sequence: CASRRGGRVETQYF. The CDR3 nucleotides are TGTGCCAGCAGACGGGGGGGCCGCGTAGAGACCCAGTACTTC.

The genes are TRBV20-1 and TRBJ2-2; 7 bases map to TRBD2. V lost 5 bases, J lost 4 bases, and 4 bases stayed unmatched. This CDR3 is built from 13 residues. CDR1 and CDR2 from the germline V gene are DFQATT and SNEGSKA (reference sequence). The CDR3 sequence is CSAGGGFTGELFF. CDR3 in DNA: TGCAGTGCTGGGGGGGGTTTCACCGGGGAGCTGTTTTTT.

This rearrangement joins TRBV6-1 to TRBJ2-5; D is unclear. There are 14 residues in the CDR3. V dropped 5 bases and J dropped 7 bases, with 17 bases sitting between them. Germline CDR1 MNHNS, CDR2 SASEGT. For the CDR3, the DNA is TGTGCCAGCAGTCAGAACGGACCCCTGGGGACCCAGTACTTC. Protein product: CASSQNGPLGTQYF.

This clonotype was detected only a few times. V and J are TRBV6-1 and TRBJ1-3; a possible D gene is TRBD1 (5 bases). The V end lost 5 bases, the J end lost 0 bases, and 11 bases lay between the germline ends. Germline loops: CDR1 MNHNS, CDR2 SASEGT. The CDR3 length is 15 residues. The DNA for the CDR3 is TGTGCCAGCAGTCCCGGGGCCCACTCTGGAAACACCATATATTTT. Translating it yields CASSPGAHSGNTIYF.

Note on this clonotype: At one end the junction does not follow the germline gene, possibly because of a read error. The V call is TRBV27, the J call TRBJ2-5; the match to TRBD2 covers 8 bases. There are 14 residues in the CDR3. The germline V gene has CDR1 MNHEY and CDR2 SMNVEV (reference sequence). The CDR3 sequence is CAGSGGGVPETQYF. The CDR3 DNA follows: TGTGCGGGCAGCGGGGGCGGGGTCCCAGAGACCCAGTATTTC.

The chain carries TRBV6-1 and TRBJ2-6, with D perhaps TRBD1 (6 bases). Germline V CDR1 and CDR2: MNHNS, SASEGT. Trimming pared 7 bases from V and 0 bases from J, leaving 16 bases between. There are 17 residues in the CDR3. The CDR3 DNA reads TGTGCCAGCACTACCATACAGGGAGACTCTGGGGCCAACGTCCTGACTTTC. This encodes CASTTIQGDSGANVLTF.

The rearrangement links TRBV3-1 to TRBJ2-5; tentative D call: TRBD2 (6 bases). Gene TRBJ2-7 matches the end of the DNA better, so the J call may be wrong. Germline CDR1 reads LGHDT; CDR2 reads YNNKEL (reference sequence). The CDR3 loop spans 14 amino acids. CDR3 protein: CASTRGVQGYEQYF. The CDR3 nucleotides read TGTGCCAGCACCCGCGGGGTGCAAGGGTACGAGCAGTACTTC.

This clonotype was observed once. The chain joins TRBV7-2 to TRBJ2-1, with a weak D call TRBD2 (6 bases). The assigned J gene may be wrong: the sequence end matches TRBJ2-5 better. The CDR3 is 15 amino acids. In germline, CDR1 is SGHTA, CDR2 FQGNSA. The CDR3 DNA sequence: TGTGCCAGCAGCTTAGCGTCGGTAGCGGTTAGGGCCCAGTACTTC. Its translation: CASSLASVAVRAQYF.